Shown below are 11 T cell receptor beta chains from a single sample sequenced in a study of a mutant IDH1 vaccine in newly diagnosed glioma. The table came from immunoSEQ multiplex PCR; TCRdb's copy has only in-frame clones and leaves some out. The sample lists 30,000 to 40,000 clones, about four fifths occurring once. Time point noted: week 5, during vaccination. Alongside topical imiquimod, each dose of vaccine comprised 300 ug of mutant IDH1 20-mer peptide. These receptors lack a known antigen. Specimen: PBMCs, collected from a glioma patient whose treatment included an IDH1 peptide vaccine. Receptor source: a man aged 25 to 40 with glioma.

The V and J genes are TRBV30 and TRBJ2-2; a weak D match, TRBD1 (6 bases). Trimming took off 3 bases at V and 2 bases at J, with 10 bases between the two ends. Germline V gene sequence: CDR1 GTSNPN, CDR2 SVGIG (reference sequence). This CDR3 has 14 residues. The CDR3 loop reads CAWSGTINTGELFF. The CDR3 DNA sequence: TGTGCCTGGAGCGGGACAATAAACACCGGGGAGCTGTTTTTT.

In its sample, this clone was seen once. J is TRBJ2-1 and V is TRBV4-3, with a possible D match to TRBD2 (5 bases). The CDR3 length is 16 residues. CDR1 is LGHNA, CDR2 YSLEER, per germline. V lost 0 bases to trimming and J lost 0 bases, with 9 bases between them. The CDR3 nucleotides read TGCGCCAGCAGCCAAGACTGGAGGAGCTCCTACAATGAGCAGTTCTTC. This sequence encodes CASSQDWRSSYNEQFF.

The chain has TRBV19 and TRBJ2-5, with D uncertain. The CDR3 covers 13 residues. Germline assignment: CDR1 LNHDA and CDR2 SQIVND (reference sequence). The V gene lost 4 bases and the J gene lost 5 bases, with 11 bases spanning the gap. The CDR3 protein is CASSTPPAETQYF. The DNA for the CDR3 is TGTGCCAGTAGTACTCCTCCGGCGGAGACCCAGTACTTC.

V gene TRBV7-6 combines with J gene TRBJ2-7, with a possible D match to TRBD2 (5 bases). The CDR3 sequence is 15 residues long. V lost 1 base and J lost 0, with 10 bases in between. CDR1 is SGHVS, CDR2 FNYEAQ, per germline. DNA for the CDR3: TGTGCCAGCAGCTTAGAGTCGGGGAGCTCCTACGAGCAGTACTTC. Translating gives CASSLESGSSYEQYF.

The rearrangement uses TRBV4-1 and TRBJ2-5; tentatively, D is TRBD1 (6 bases). The CDR3 sequence is 15 residues long. Germline V lookup: CDR1 MGHRA, CDR2 YSYEKL. V lost 1 base and J lost 5, with 14 bases in between. The CDR3 nucleotides read TGCGCCAGCAGCCAAGTTGGGGCAGGGGACGAGACCCAGTACTTC. Its protein product is CASSQVGAGDETQYF.

The table lists this clone with a few counts. J is TRBJ2-2 and V is TRBV10-3; 9 nucleotides match TRBD1. CDR1 ENHRY and CDR2 SYGVKD come from the germline V gene. This CDR3 has 15 residues. After removal of 7 bases from V and 4 bases from J, the junction contained 7 bases not matched to a gene. Here the CDR3 DNA reads TGTGCCATCAACCCGGGACAGGGATCCACCGGGGAGCTGTTTTTT. Translation: CAINPGQGSTGELFF.

The CDR3 region is CAISESGTGIRNSNQPQHF. As DNA, the CDR3 is TGTGCCATCAGTGAGTCAGGGACAGGGATCAGAAATAGCAATCAGCCCCAGCATTTT. The rearrangement links TRBV10-3 to TRBJ1-5; 9 bases are a match to TRBD1. The CDR3 loop spans 19 amino acids. Trimming removed 0 bases from V and 0 bases from J; junction bases left unmatched: 9. Germline CDR1 and CDR2: ENHRY and SYGVKD.

J is TRBJ2-3 and V is TRBV5-1; the D is unclear. V was shortened by 2 bases and J by 0 bases, with 10 bases between the two germline ends. CDR3 length: 15 amino acids. Germline loops: CDR1 SGHRS, CDR2 YFSETQ. CDR3 in DNA: TGCGCCAGCAGCTTTCTGGCGGAGAGCACAGATACGCAGTATTTT. Its protein is CASSFLAESTDTQYF.

This clone was seen only once. V and J are TRBV2 and TRBJ2-7, with D perhaps matching TRBD1 (6 bases). The CDR3 totals 14 residues. The ends were cut back, 6 bases at V and 2 bases at J, with 14 bases in the middle. From germline, CDR1 is SNHLY and CDR2 FYNNEI. The DNA for the CDR3 is TGTGCCAGCAGGGCCAGGGGTCAGGCCTACGAGCAGTACTTC. Its protein is CASRARGQAYEQYF.

This clone was detected only once. The chain combines TRBV19 with TRBJ1-5, with 7 bases aligning to TRBD1. Germline lookup yields CDR1 LNHDA and CDR2 SQIVND (reference sequence). CDR3 size: 18 residues. After removal of 6 bases from V and 0 bases from J, the junction contained 14 bases not matched to a gene. The CDR3 region is CASSASGQTFISNQPQHF. CDR3 DNA sequence: TGTGCCAGTAGCGCCTCGGGACAGACATTTATTAGCAATCAGCCCCAGCATTTT.

V gene TRBV7-2 combines with J gene TRBJ2-7, with no clear D. Trimming shortened V by 1 base and J by 2 bases, and 9 bases separated the two germline ends. CDR3 length equals 14 residues. Per the germline V gene, CDR1 is SGHTA and CDR2 is FQGNSA. The CDR3 DNA sequence: TGTGCCAGCAGCTTAGATCCTGAAACCTACGAGCAGTACTTC. The encoded protein is CASSLDPETYEQYF.